These 3 T cell receptor beta chains came from one sample sequenced in a study of blood T cell repertoires in COVID-19. Method: immunoSEQ multiplex PCR; TCRdb's copy keeps in-frame clones and lacks some. There are about 150,000 clones in the sample; around 88% occur only once, and 2.5% to 3% lies in the top ten. The sample consisted of peripheral blood. The receptors shown here come from a man in his sixties with active or convalescent COVID-19.

This clone was found once. CDR3 sequence reads: CASSVKVADYNEQFF. The CDR3 nucleotides are TGTGCCAGCAGCGTAAAAGTAGCCGACTACAATGAGCAGTTCTTC. The rearrangement uses TRBV9 and TRBJ2-1; no definite D call. V was clipped by 1 base and J by 3 bases, with 11 bases between them. CDR1 is SGDLS, CDR2 YYNGEE, per germline. This CDR3 contains 15 residues. The full variable domain, its missing parts supplied by reference TRBV9 and TRBJ2-1, is DSGVTQTPKHLITATGQRVTLRCSPRSGDLSVYWYQQSLDQGLQFLIQYYNGEERAKGNILERFSAQQFPDLHSELNLSSLELGDSALYFCASSVKVADYNEQFFGPGTRLTVL.

The genes are TRBV19 and TRBJ1-5; 8 bases align to TRBD1. Germline CDR1 LNHDA, CDR2 SQIVND (reference sequence). V trimming: 3 bases; J trimming: 1 base; junction bases outside the gene matches: 5. The CDR3 is 16 residues long. CDR3 protein: CASSILTGGSNQPQHF. The CDR3 DNA follows: TGTGCCAGTAGTATTCTTACAGGGGGGAGCAATCAGCCCCAGCATTTT.

Turning to this clone: Additional DNA sequences in this sample encode the identical CDR3. The V gene is TRBV24-1, the J gene TRBJ1-2, with 8 bases fitting TRBD1. V trimming: 3 bases; J trimming: 2 bases; junction bases outside the gene matches: 1. The CDR3 extends over 14 amino acids. The germline V gene has CDR1 KGHDR and CDR2 SFDVKD. CDR3 protein: CATSDRTGNYGYTF. The CDR3 DNA follows: TGTGCCACCAGTGATCGGACAGGGAACTATGGCTACACCTTC.